These T cell receptor beta chains were read from a single sample in a study of blood T cell repertoires in COVID-19. TCRdb's copy holds only in-frame clones and misses some; the assay was immunoSEQ multiplex PCR. The sample lists just over 95,000 clones, 90% occurring once. The source material was peripheral blood. These receptors were obtained from a man aged 45 to 65 with acute or convalescent COVID-19. Each CDR3 is given with its conserved first and last residue. The order of the fields is CDR3 DNA, CDR3 protein, clone size, J gene, D gene, CDR3 length, V gene. A D gene is named only where the DNA matches it firmly. Expanded clones get a size class; other rows say once, few or many, or leave the size out.

CDR3 DNA: TGTGCCAGTAGTACCGCCACAGTAAACACTGAAGCTTTCTTT
CDR3 protein: CASSTATVNTEAFF
clone size: .
J gene: TRBJ1-1
D gene: .
CDR3 length: 14
V gene: TRBV19

CDR3 DNA: TGTGCCAGCAGCACCTATTTAGAAGAGACCCAGTACTTC
CDR3 protein: CASSTYLEETQYF
clone size: .
J gene: TRBJ2-5
D gene: .
CDR3 length: 13
V gene: TRBV11-2

CDR3 DNA: TGTGCCTGGAGTGAGGGGACAGGGTCCTCCTACGAGCAGTACTTC
CDR3 protein: CAWSEGTGSSYEQYF
clone size: .
J gene: TRBJ2-7
D gene: TRBD1
CDR3 length: 15
V gene: TRBV30

CDR3 DNA: TGTGCCAGCAGCTTAGTAGGGGGAGGGGCAACCCCCGGCGAGCAGTACTTC
CDR3 protein: CASSLVGGGATPGEQYF
clone size: .
J gene: TRBJ2-7
D gene: .
CDR3 length: 17
V gene: TRBV7-8

CDR3 DNA: TGCGCCAGCAGTCAGGGGTGGCCTTCTGAAGCTTTCTTT
CDR3 protein: CASSQGWPSEAFF
clone size: once
J gene: TRBJ1-1
D gene: .
CDR3 length: 13
V gene: TRBV5-1

CDR3 DNA: TGTGCCACCAGCAGTCTGACCAGGGGACAGGACACAGATACGCAGTATTTT
CDR3 protein: CATSSLTRGQDTDTQYF
clone size: .
J gene: TRBJ2-3
D gene: TRBD1
CDR3 length: 17
V gene: TRBV15

CDR3 DNA: TGTGCCAGCAGCTTAAGATCTAGCGGGATGGACGGGGAGCTGTTTTTT
CDR3 protein: CASSLRSSGMDGELFF
clone size: .
J gene: TRBJ2-2
D gene: TRBD2
CDR3 length: 16
V gene: TRBV13

CDR3 DNA: TGCGCCAGCAGCCAAGATCAACGGCAGGCCCTCTACGAGCAGTACTTC
CDR3 protein: CASSQDQRQALYEQYF
clone size: .
J gene: TRBJ2-7
D gene: .
CDR3 length: 16
V gene: TRBV4-1

CDR3 DNA: TGTGCCACCATCGGGACTAGCGGGACGAGGGCAGATACGCAGTATTTT
CDR3 protein: CATIGTSGTRADTQYF
clone size: .
J gene: TRBJ2-3
D gene: TRBD2
CDR3 length: 16
V gene: TRBV6-6

CDR3 DNA: TGTGCCAGCAGCCCCTGGACAGAAGAGCGTCCTGAAGCTTTCTTT
CDR3 protein: CASSPWTEERPEAFF
clone size: once
J gene: TRBJ1-1
D gene: .
CDR3 length: 15
V gene: TRBV7-7

CDR3 DNA: TGTGCCAGCAGCCTTCCCAATGAGCAGTTCTTC
CDR3 protein: CASSLPNEQFF
clone size: .
J gene: TRBJ2-1
D gene: .
CDR3 length: 11
V gene: TRBV7-9

CDR3 DNA: TGTGCCAGCGCTCGGAGGGGTGGTTACAATGAGCAGTTCTTC
CDR3 protein: CASARRGGYNEQFF
clone size: once
J gene: TRBJ2-1
D gene: .
CDR3 length: 14
V gene: TRBV11-1

CDR3 DNA: TGTGCCAGCAGTCAAACTCTCCAGGGTGGTGGGGGCTACACCTTC
CDR3 protein: CASSQTLQGGGGYTF
clone size: .
J gene: TRBJ1-2
D gene: .
CDR3 length: 15
V gene: TRBV6-6

CDR3 DNA: TGTGCCAGCAGCCCCCGGGACAGGGGGCGGAATAATTCACCCCTCCACTTT
CDR3 protein: CASSPRDRGRNNSPLHF
clone size: .
J gene: TRBJ1-6
D gene: TRBD1
CDR3 length: 17
V gene: TRBV3-1/TRBV3-2

CDR3 DNA: TGCGCCAGCAGCCAAGATATTCAGGGATACACTGAAGCTTTCTTT
CDR3 protein: CASSQDIQGYTEAFF
clone size: .
J gene: TRBJ1-1
D gene: .
CDR3 length: 15
V gene: TRBV4-1

CDR3 DNA: TGTGCCAGCGGAAAAGCGGGAGCGGACACCGGGGAGCTGTTTTTT
CDR3 protein: CASGKAGADTGELFF
clone size: .
J gene: TRBJ2-2
D gene: TRBD2
CDR3 length: 15
V gene: TRBV6-5

CDR3 DNA: TGTGCCAGTGGGACACTGAACCTGAACACTGAAGCTTTCTTT
CDR3 protein: CASGTLNLNTEAFF
clone size: .
J gene: TRBJ1-1
D gene: .
CDR3 length: 14
V gene: TRBV19

CDR3 DNA: TGCGCCAGCAGCTTTAACAAGGGGGCCAGCACAGATACGCAGTATTTT
CDR3 protein: CASSFNKGASTDTQYF
clone size: .
J gene: TRBJ2-3
D gene: TRBD1
CDR3 length: 16
V gene: TRBV4-1

CDR3 DNA: TGTGCCAGCAGTACCCTTGGAGGGGGCGCGGGCTACACCTTC
CDR3 protein: CASSTLGGGAGYTF
clone size: .
J gene: TRBJ1-2
D gene: TRBD1
CDR3 length: 14
V gene: TRBV28

CDR3 DNA: TGTGCCAGCAGCTCGGGACTAGCGGGGTTCACAGATACGCAGTATTTT
CDR3 protein: CASSSGLAGFTDTQYF
clone size: once
J gene: TRBJ2-3
D gene: TRBD2
CDR3 length: 16
V gene: TRBV11-3

CDR3 DNA: TGTGCCAGCAGCCCACAGGGGGTCAACACTGAAGCTTTCTTT
CDR3 protein: CASSPQGVNTEAFF
clone size: .
J gene: TRBJ1-1
D gene: TRBD1
CDR3 length: 14
V gene: TRBV9

CDR3 DNA: TGCGCCAGCAGCCAAGATTTCCCTAGCGGGAGGACTACCTACGAGCAGTACTTC
CDR3 protein: CASSQDFPSGRTTYEQYF
clone size: .
J gene: TRBJ2-7
D gene: TRBD2
CDR3 length: 18
V gene: TRBV4-1

CDR3 DNA: TGTGCCAGCAGCCAAGAACCCAGATCTAACTATGGCTACACCTTC
CDR3 protein: CASSQEPRSNYGYTF
clone size: .
J gene: TRBJ1-2
D gene: .
CDR3 length: 15
V gene: TRBV14

CDR3 DNA: TGCAGTGCTAGTCCCCAGCGGGAAAGCACCGGGGAGCTGTTTTTT
CDR3 protein: CSASPQRESTGELFF
clone size: .
J gene: TRBJ2-2
D gene: TRBD2
CDR3 length: 15
V gene: TRBV20-1

CDR3 DNA: TGTGCCAGCAGCTCAACAGGGGTCAATGAGCAGTTCTTC
CDR3 protein: CASSSTGVNEQFF
clone size: .
J gene: TRBJ2-1
D gene: TRBD1
CDR3 length: 13
V gene: TRBV11-3

CDR3 DNA: TGTGCCATCAGTGGGCATAGTCCCGGGACAGGGATCGGTGGCTACACCTTC
CDR3 protein: CAISGHSPGTGIGGYTF
clone size: .
J gene: TRBJ1-2
D gene: TRBD1
CDR3 length: 17
V gene: TRBV10-3

CDR3 DNA: TGTGCCAGTAGTATAGCCACCCTCCGACAGGGACAGGGCTACACCTTC
CDR3 protein: CASSIATLRQGQGYTF
clone size: .
J gene: TRBJ1-2
D gene: TRBD1
CDR3 length: 16
V gene: TRBV19

CDR3 DNA: TGTGCCAGCTCACCCCCGGTAGGGGTCACTGAAGCTTTCTTT
CDR3 protein: CASSPPVGVTEAFF
clone size: .
J gene: TRBJ1-1
D gene: .
CDR3 length: 14
V gene: TRBV18

CDR3 DNA: TGTGCCAGTAGTATCACGGGACAGGAGTACGAGCAGTACTTC
CDR3 protein: CASSITGQEYEQYF
clone size: .
J gene: TRBJ2-7
D gene: TRBD1
CDR3 length: 14
V gene: TRBV19

CDR3 DNA: TGTGCCAGCAGCCGCGGGACAGGGGGCGATGAGCAGTTCTTC
CDR3 protein: CASSRGTGGDEQFF
clone size: few
J gene: TRBJ2-1
D gene: TRBD1
CDR3 length: 14
V gene: TRBV7-9

CDR3 DNA: TGTGCCAGCAGCCAAGAAGCAAATAATTCACCCCTCCACTTT
CDR3 protein: CASSQEANNSPLHF
clone size: .
J gene: TRBJ1-6
D gene: .
CDR3 length: 14
V gene: TRBV14

CDR3 DNA: TGTGCCAGCTCACCAGAGAGGACAGGGAGCTCCTACGAGCAGTACTTC
CDR3 protein: CASSPERTGSSYEQYF
clone size: .
J gene: TRBJ2-7
D gene: TRBD1
CDR3 length: 16
V gene: TRBV18

CDR3 DNA: TGTGCCAGCAGCTTAGTAACAGGGGGGAGCACCGGGGAGCTGTTTTTT
CDR3 protein: CASSLVTGGSTGELFF
clone size: .
J gene: TRBJ2-2
D gene: TRBD1
CDR3 length: 16
V gene: TRBV7-2

CDR3 DNA: TGTGCCAGCAACAAAGACAGGGGGCCCGGAAACACCATATATTTT
CDR3 protein: CASNKDRGPGNTIYF
clone size: .
J gene: TRBJ1-3
D gene: TRBD1
CDR3 length: 15
V gene: TRBV19

CDR3 DNA: TGTGCCAGTAGTGGAATCACAGGGGCCGAACTTAGCTATGGCTACACCTTC
CDR3 protein: CASSGITGAELSYGYTF
clone size: .
J gene: TRBJ1-2
D gene: TRBD1
CDR3 length: 17
V gene: TRBV19

CDR3 DNA: TGTGCCAGCTCACCAGAACCGGACAGTAACTATGGCTACACCTTC
CDR3 protein: CASSPEPDSNYGYTF
clone size: .
J gene: TRBJ1-2
D gene: .
CDR3 length: 15
V gene: TRBV18

CDR3 DNA: TGTGCCAGCAGCGTAGAAGAACTAGCGGGGCCTTTGGGGTACAATGAGCAGTTCTTC
CDR3 protein: CASSVEELAGPLGYNEQFF
clone size: .
J gene: TRBJ2-1
D gene: TRBD2
CDR3 length: 19
V gene: TRBV9

CDR3 DNA: TGTGCCAGCAGCAGGACAGGGGCCATGTGGCAGCAGTACTTC
CDR3 protein: CASSRTGAMWQQYF
clone size: .
J gene: TRBJ2-7
D gene: TRBD1
CDR3 length: 14
V gene: TRBV2

CDR3 DNA: TGCAGTGCTAGGAGGGAGAGACAGTTCTTC
CDR3 protein: CSARRERQFF
clone size: once
J gene: TRBJ2-1
D gene: .
CDR3 length: 10
V gene: TRBV20-1

CDR3 DNA: TGTGCCAGCAGGATACAGGGACAGCCCCAGCATTTT
CDR3 protein: CASRIQGQPQHF
clone size: .
J gene: TRBJ1-5
D gene: .
CDR3 length: 12
V gene: TRBV27

CDR3 DNA: TGTGCCAGCAGCCCCCGACAGGGGGCTGCGTACGAGCAGTACTTC
CDR3 protein: CASSPRQGAAYEQYF
clone size: .
J gene: TRBJ2-7
D gene: TRBD1
CDR3 length: 15
V gene: TRBV5-4

CDR3 DNA: TGTGCCAGCGGGGGGGTGGCAGGGAGAGCCAAAAACATTCAGTACTTC
CDR3 protein: CASGGVAGRAKNIQYF
clone size: .
J gene: TRBJ2-4
D gene: TRBD2
CDR3 length: 16
V gene: TRBV2

CDR3 DNA: TGTGCCAGCAGCAAGACAGGGAGGCAGCCCCAGCATTTT
CDR3 protein: CASSKTGRQPQHF
clone size: .
J gene: TRBJ1-5
D gene: TRBD1
CDR3 length: 13
V gene: TRBV11-3

CDR3 DNA: TGTGCCAGCAGCATACCGGGACAGGGGGCAGATACGCAGTATTTT
CDR3 protein: CASSIPGQGADTQYF
clone size: .
J gene: TRBJ2-3
D gene: .
CDR3 length: 15
V gene: TRBV21-1

CDR3 DNA: TGCAGCGTTGAAGGGGAGGCAGGCAGCACAGATACGCAGTATTTT
CDR3 protein: CSVEGEAGSTDTQYF
clone size: .
J gene: TRBJ2-3
D gene: .
CDR3 length: 15
V gene: TRBV29-1

CDR3 DNA: TGTGCTAGTGGTAAAGACAGTGCCCCTGGCTACGAGCAGTACTTC
CDR3 protein: CASGKDSAPGYEQYF
clone size: .
J gene: TRBJ2-7
D gene: .
CDR3 length: 15
V gene: TRBV12-5

CDR3 DNA: TGTGCCAGCAGCTTAGTAACCAGTGAGCAGTTCTTC
CDR3 protein: CASSLVTSEQFF
clone size: .
J gene: TRBJ2-1
D gene: .
CDR3 length: 12
V gene: TRBV7-2

CDR3 DNA: TGTGCCAGTAAGACTAGCGCCAGCCCGTACAATGAGCAGTTCTTC
CDR3 protein: CASKTSASPYNEQFF
clone size: once
J gene: TRBJ2-1
D gene: TRBD2
CDR3 length: 15
V gene: TRBV19

CDR3 DNA: TGCGCCAGCAGCTTGAGCTGGAACACTGAAGCTTTCTTT
CDR3 protein: CASSLSWNTEAFF
clone size: .
J gene: TRBJ1-1
D gene: .
CDR3 length: 13
V gene: TRBV5-1

CDR3 DNA: TGTGCCACCAGGGGAGTCCCGGGAGAGCAGTTCTTC
CDR3 protein: CATRGVPGEQFF
clone size: .
J gene: TRBJ2-1
D gene: .
CDR3 length: 12
V gene: TRBV24-1

CDR3 DNA: TGCGCCAGCAGCTTGGGTGGACAGGGGGCGTCCTACGAGCAGTACTTC
CDR3 protein: CASSLGGQGASYEQYF
clone size: .
J gene: TRBJ2-7
D gene: TRBD1
CDR3 length: 16
V gene: TRBV5-1

CDR3 DNA: TGTGCCAGCAGCTTGATTCCGGGGGACACTGAAGCTTTCTTT
CDR3 protein: CASSLIPGDTEAFF
clone size: .
J gene: TRBJ1-1
D gene: .
CDR3 length: 14
V gene: TRBV5-4